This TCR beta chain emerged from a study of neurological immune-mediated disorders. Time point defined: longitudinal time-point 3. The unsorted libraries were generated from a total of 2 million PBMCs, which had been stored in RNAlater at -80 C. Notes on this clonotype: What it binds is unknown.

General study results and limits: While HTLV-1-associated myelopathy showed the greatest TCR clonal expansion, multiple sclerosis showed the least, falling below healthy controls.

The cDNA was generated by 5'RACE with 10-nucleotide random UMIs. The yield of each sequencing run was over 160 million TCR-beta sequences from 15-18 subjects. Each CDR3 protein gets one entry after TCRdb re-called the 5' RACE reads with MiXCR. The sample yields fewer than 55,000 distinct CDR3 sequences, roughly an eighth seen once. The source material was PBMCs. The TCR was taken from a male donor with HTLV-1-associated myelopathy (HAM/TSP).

In DNA, the CDR3 is TGTGCCAGCAGCTCCGGGGGGGCCAGCACAGATACGCAGTATTTT. Protein sequence: CASSSGGASTDTQYF. The chain combines TRBV7-8 with TRBJ2-3; 8 bases fit TRBD2. J gave up 0 bases and V 4 bases, and 3 bases lay outside the gene matches. Per the germline V gene, CDR1 is SGHVS and CDR2 is FQNEAQ. This CDR3 is built from 15 residues.